Following are 3 T cell receptor beta chains from one sample sequenced in a study of human T cells and chemical hapten exposure (dated by TCRdb to about 2021). The time point label corresponds to: pre-sensitization, week 0. Reading the label with the study, this specimen's treatment or condition is: therapeutic diphenylcyclopropenone sensitization with weekly scalp DPC. The library was produced with RACE. Sequenced on a NextSeq 500. TCRdb applied fastp at Q25 and MiXCR to the public reads, then kept only in-frame beta chains. Duplicate CDR3 protein sequences are folded into a single record with the most common DNA and genes. Recorded for this sample are 250,000 or so distinct CDR3 sequences; 8.6% of them occurred a single time. The ten largest account for 2% to 3% of the sample. Sample: whole blood, taken in connection with sensitization to the hapten diphenylcyclopropenone (DPC). Every receptor here comes from a woman aged 40 to 50 with alopecia areata. Some clones in this sample may be carry-over from other donors' samples.

This clonotype was seen only a few times. The chain uses TRBV5-1 and TRBJ1-1; D is perhaps TRBD1 (5 bases). V lost 0 bases, J lost 4 bases, and 16 bases lay in between. CDR1 and CDR2 from the germline V gene are SGHRS and YFSETQ. The length of the CDR3 is 16 residues. CDR3 nucleotide sequence: TGCGCCAGCAGCTTGGCGCTCGGCAGGGTGGGCACTGAAGCTTTCTTT. Translation gives CASSLALGRVGTEAFF.

This clonotype was found many times. V is TRBV7-3 and J is TRBJ2-1, with TRBD2 matching over 7 bases. CDR3 length equals 15 residues. V trimming: 2 bases; J trimming: 5 bases; junction bases outside the gene matches: 6. The germline gives CDR1 SGHTA, CDR2 FQGTGA. Written as DNA, the CDR3 is TGTGCCAGCAGCTTAGCCTCTAGCGGTAACAATGAGCAGTTCTTC. This encodes CASSLASSGNNEQFF.

This clonotype turned up a few times. This chain connects TRBV15 to TRBJ2-7; D assignment may be TRBD1 or TRBD2 (5 bases each). V shed 0 bases and J shed 0 bases, with 18 bases lying between them. Germline values: CDR1 LNHNV, CDR2 YYDKDF (reference sequence). This CDR3 region has 18 residues. CDR3 loop: CATSRDLPGTSSSYEQYF. In nucleotides, the CDR3 is TGTGCCACCAGCAGAGACTTGCCCGGGACCTCGAGCTCCTACGAGCAGTACTTC. Looking up the rest from reference TRBV15 and TRBJ2-7 gives the full variable domain: DAMVIQNPRYQVTQFGKPVTLSCSQTLNHNVMYWYQQKSSQAPKLLFHYYDKDFNNEADTPDNFQSRRPNTSFCFLDIRSPGLGDTAMYLCATSRDLPGTSSSYEQYFGPGTRLTVT.